Sequencing of this T cell receptor (beta chain) was carried out in a study of PD-1 blockade in classical Hodgkin lymphoma. Method: immunoSEQ multiplex PCR; TCRdb's copy keeps in-frame clones and lacks some. The sample has over 20,000 clones; about 87% are singletons. Regarding time point: newly diagnosed, previously untreated cHL patient sample. By magnetic negative selection, CD8+ T cells were isolated from the thawed PBMCs. Newly diagnosed classical Hodgkin lymphoma PBMCs, still untreated, provided the comparison samples. Per the germline V gene, CDR1 is SGHDT and CDR2 is YYEEEE. With 2 bases removed from V and 6 bases from J, the gap between germline ends came to 12 bases. The CDR3 has 13 amino acids. A word on this clone: Its antigen is unknown.

Study results and caveats: Newly diagnosed patients were reported to start with lower TCR diversity than healthy donors.

This receptor was obtained from a human donor with classical Hodgkin lymphoma. The chain joins TRBV5-6 to TRBJ2-7; the D is unclear. The specimen was CD8+ T cells from blood. The CDR3 DNA sequence: TGTGCCAGCAGCTTCGGACCGGCGACCGAGCAGTACTTC. Its protein product is CASSFGPATEQYF.